This T cell receptor (beta chain) was observed in a study of blood T cell repertoires in COVID-19. Whole-study context: Donors in the United States, Italy and Spain gave samples during acute or convalescent COVID-19. T cells, B-cell-depleted T cells, or PBMCs supplied cDNA or gDNA.

In the original analysis: It was from reference gene primer amplification that nucleated cell counts were estimated. Libraries were prepared by immunoSEQ multiplex PCR; TCRdb keeps only in-frame clonotypes and omits some of them. V, J and clone size are taken as reported in that table, and D and trimming were inferred from the DNA itself. The sample holds under 300,000 clones, 90% seen once. The V gene end was trimmed by 0 bases and the J gene end by 4 bases; junction bases not matched to a gene: 9. Germline V gives CDR1 MNHEY, CDR2 SVGEGT. The CDR3 contains 17 residues. The sequence derives from a woman in her sixties with COVID-19, enrolled during active disease. The material sequenced was peripheral blood. The V gene is TRBV6-2 or TRBV6-3, the J gene TRBJ1-5, with 7 bases matching TRBD1. CDR3 in amino acids: CASSYSRQGRDNQPQHF. The CDR3 nucleotides are TGTGCCAGCAGTTACTCCCGACAGGGTCGGGATAATCAGCCCCAGCATTTT.